This record concerns one TCR beta chain sequence. This record comes from a study of cytomegalovirus exposure and HLA in healthy donors. The V and J ends lost 1 base and 7 bases respectively, with 17 bases between them. CDR1 is LNHDA and CDR2 is SQIVND in the germline V gene (reference sequence). This CDR3 is built from 16 residues. Researchers ran the PCR with 60 Vbeta and 13 Jbeta primers. TCRdb's table, derived via immunoSEQ multiplex PCR, lists solely in-frame clones and lacks some. This listing includes roughly 220,000 clones. This sequence was found in a girl aged 2-10 years in good health and CMV-seropositive. The chain employs TRBV19 and TRBJ2-1, with D possibly TRBD1 on 7 matching bases. Sequencing was carried out using PBMCs. CDR3 sequence: CASSIGGETGRNEQFF. The CDR3 bases are TGTGCCAGTAGTATAGGAGGCGAGACAGGGAGGAATGAGCAGTTCTTC.